The clone carrying this T cell receptor beta chain was seen just once. Genomic DNA constituted the template upon which TCR beta VDJ and CDR3 profiling was performed. TCRdb analysed the reads with MiXCR anew, one entry per CDR3 protein. The sample records roughly 160,000 distinct CDR3 sequences, less than 60% being singletons. This specimen comes from a study of CD8+CD57+ T cells in acquired aplastic anemia. Selection for sequencing was limited to patients who had shown CD8+CD57+ cell expansion by flow cytometry. Per the germline V gene, CDR1 is LNHNV and CDR2 is YYDKDF (reference sequence). This CDR3 spans 13 amino acids. V shed 8 bases and J shed 1 base, with 9 bases lying between them.

V gene TRBV15 combines with J gene TRBJ1-5; D not resolved. The sample was sorted CD4+, CD8+, or CD8+CD57+ T cells (not recorded which) from PBMCs. The origin of this receptor is a human donor with aplastic anemia. CDR3 sequence reads: CATGSDSNQPQHF. CDR3 sequence (DNA): TGTGCCACCGGATCGGACAGCAATCAGCCCCAGCATTTT.